The entry below gives a single TCR beta chain sequence along with its context. The sample comes from a study of T cells after yellow fever vaccination. From the 5' RACE reads, TCRdb called clonotypes with MiXCR, one entry per CDR3 protein. This table holds approximately 300,000 distinct CDR3 sequences, over 8.5% found once. This CDR3 is 14 amino acids long. Germline loops: CDR1 SGHRS, CDR2 YFSETQ. V lost 0 bases and J 3 bases, leaving 8 bases between the germline ends. The sequencing here drew on CD4+ T cells sorted from PBMCs, taken 45 days after the yellow fever booster vaccination. This sequence originates from a man aged 18 to 30 who received the YFV17D yellow fever vaccine. V gene TRBV5-1 combines with J gene TRBJ2-3, with TRBD2 as a possible D gene (5 bases). The DNA of the CDR3 is TGCGCCAGCAGCTTGGCCCCGGGGACAGATACGCAGTATTTT. Its translation is CASSLAPGTDTQYF.